These 21 T cell receptor beta chains came from one sample sequenced in a study of T cell changes during pregnancy in multiple sclerosis. TCRdb's table, derived via immunoSEQ multiplex PCR, lists solely in-frame clones and lacks some. The sample carries about 67,000 clones, about 92% recorded once. Sequencing was performed on peripheral blood, taken after pregnancy. These TCRs come from a female donor with multiple sclerosis, enrolled in a pregnancy study.

The J gene is TRBJ2-5, the V gene TRBV28; 10 bases map to TRBD1. Germline CDR1 and CDR2: MDHEN and SYDVKM. V shed 6 bases and J 5 bases; nucleotides not matched to a gene: 9. The CDR3 sequence is 15 residues long. CDR3 nucleotides: TGTGCCAGCAGCCTTGGACAGGGGGTCATGGAGACCCAGTACTTC. It codes for CASSLGQGVMETQYF. The full variable domain, its missing parts supplied by reference TRBV28 and TRBJ2-5, is DVKVTQSSRYLVKRTGEKVFLECVQDMDHENMFWYRQDPGLGLRLIYFSYDVKMKEKGDIPEGYSVSREKKERFSLILESASTNQTSMYLCASSLGQGVMETQYFGPGTRLLVL.

The gene calls are TRBV28 and TRBJ2-3, with 8 positions matching TRBD2. The length of the CDR3 is 15 residues. V lost 4 bases to trimming and J lost 6 bases; unmatched junction nucleotides: 9. Germline lookup yields CDR1 MDHEN and CDR2 SYDVKM. The CDR3 bases are TGTGCCAGCAGTTCGAACCCGGGACTAGGGGATACGCAGTATTTT. This encodes CASSSNPGLGDTQYF.

This clone was detected a few times. This rearrangement joins TRBV6-4 to TRBJ2-6, with 7 bases matching TRBD1. This CDR3 comprises 15 residues. The V and J ends lost 4 bases and 3 bases, in that order; junction bases with no gene match: 3. Germline lookup yields CDR1 MRHNA and CDR2 SNTAGT. DNA of the CDR3: TGTGCCAGCAGTGCAACAGGGGATGGGGCCAACGTCCTGACTTTC. Translation gives CASSATGDGANVLTF.

The rearrangement links TRBV29-1 to TRBJ2-1; the match to TRBD1 covers 7 bases. Germline CDR1 SQVTM, CDR2 ANQGSEA. Germline trimming cut 4 bases from V and 7 bases from J; bases unmatched to any gene: 7. This CDR3 comprises 13 residues. CDR3 protein: CSVAPDRVNEQFF. In DNA form, the CDR3 reads TGCAGCGTTGCTCCTGACAGGGTAAATGAGCAGTTCTTC.

The rearrangement links TRBV5-1 to TRBJ2-1; weak D call: TRBD2 (6 bases). Deletions cut 3 bases from V and 4 bases from J, with 20 bases between. The germline V gene has CDR1 SGHRS and CDR2 YFSETQ. The CDR3 length is 17 residues. The CDR3 reads CASSSMFTGDVYNEQFF. The CDR3 region has the DNA TGCGCCAGCAGCTCAATGTTCACGGGAGACGTGTACAATGAGCAGTTCTTC.

This chain links TRBV18 with TRBJ2-1, with D tentatively TRBD2 (5 bases). This CDR3 contains 14 residues. The V end lost 5 bases, the J end lost 5 bases, and 13 bases lay between the germline ends. Germline CDR1 KGHSH, CDR2 LQKENI. The CDR3 sequence: CASSMAGTDNEQFF. In nucleotides, the CDR3 is TGTGCCAGCTCAATGGCGGGCACCGACAATGAGCAGTTCTTC.

This clone turned up a few times. This chain connects TRBV29-1 to TRBJ1-2, with a tentative D call TRBD1 (5 bases). The length of the CDR3 is 13 residues. Germline CDR1 and CDR2: SQVTM and ANQGSEA. V was clipped by 2 bases and J by 4 bases, with 11 bases between them. Here the CDR3 DNA reads TGCAGCGTTGAAACATGGGGGGGCTATGGCTACACCTTC. Translated: CSVETWGGYGYTF.

The chain couples TRBV6-4 to TRBJ1-1, with TRBD1 matching 7 bases. Germline V gene sequence: CDR1 MRHNA, CDR2 SNTAGT. The length of the CDR3 is 13 residues. V trimming: 9 bases; J trimming: 4 bases; junction bases outside the gene matches: 8. Written as DNA, the CDR3 is TGTGCCAGGCACAGGGGATGGGGCACTGAAGCTTTCTTT. Its translation: CARHRGWGTEAFF.

The chain joins TRBV6-5 to TRBJ2-7, with 8 bases that match TRBD1. J was trimmed by 7 bases and V by 6 bases; bases with no gene match: 14. The CDR3 spans 15 residues. Germline loops: CDR1 MNHEY, CDR2 SVGAGI. CDR3 sequence reads: CASSLTGTGGREQYF. The CDR3 DNA follows: TGTGCCAGCAGCTTAACCGGGACAGGAGGGCGGGAGCAGTACTTC.

This clone appeared a single time. The chain couples TRBV11-2 to TRBJ2-1, with 9 bases identical to TRBD2. CDR3 length: 16 amino acids. The J segment lost 8 bases and the V segment lost 8 bases, leaving 16 bases of the junction unmatched. CDR1 is SGHAT and CDR2 is FQNNGV in the germline V gene. The CDR3 DNA reads as TGTGCCAGCCGCTGGCTCGGGGTAGCGGGAGCAGATGAGCAGTTCTTC. Protein: CASRWLGVAGADEQFF. Using reference TRBV11-2 and TRBJ2-1 for the parts outside the CDR3, the full variable domain is EAGVAQSPRYKIIEKRQSVAFWCNPISGHATLYWYQQILGQGPKLLIQFQNNGVVDDSQLPKDRFSAERLKGVDSTLKIQPAKLEDSAVYLCASRWLGVAGADEQFFGPGTRLTVL.

This chain uses TRBV19 with TRBJ1-3; D is unclear. V was clipped by 5 bases and J by 7 bases, with 6 bases between them. The CDR3 covers 11 residues. The germline CDR1 and CDR2 sequences are LNHDA and SQIVND (reference sequence). The chain's CDR3 is CASSLANTIYF. The CDR3 region has the DNA TGTGCCAGTAGTCTTGCGAACACCATATATTTT. The full variable domain, with the rest looked up from reference TRBV19 and TRBJ1-3, is DGGITQSPKYLFRKEGQNVTLSCEQNLNHDAMYWYRQDPGQGLRLIYYSQIVNDFQKGDIAEGYSVSREKKESFPLTVTSAQKNPTAFYLCASSLANTIYFGEGSWLTVV.

The gene calls are TRBV27 and TRBJ1-1, with 11 bases that match TRBD1. V shed 1 base, J shed 4 bases, and the junction held 5 bases outside the gene matches. This CDR3 is 16 amino acids long. The germline CDR1 and CDR2 sequences are MNHEY and SMNVEV (reference sequence). The chain's CDR3 is CASSLFGTGGSTEAFF. In DNA form, the CDR3 reads TGTGCCAGCAGTTTATTTGGGACAGGGGGGTCCACTGAAGCTTTCTTT.

The chain uses TRBV28 and TRBJ2-1, with a possible D match to TRBD1 (6 bases). Trimming took off 5 bases at V and 6 bases at J, with 14 bases between the two ends. Germline CDR1 MDHEN, CDR2 SYDVKM. The CDR3 loop spans 14 amino acids. The CDR3 coding sequence is TGTGCCAGCAGTCTACAGGGTCAACTCAATGAGCAGTTCTTC. Its translation: CASSLQGQLNEQFF.

The chain employs TRBV5-5 and TRBJ1-4; D is possibly TRBD1 (6 bases). This CDR3 is 14 amino acids long. Germline-derived CDR1 and CDR2 are SGHKS and YYEKEE (reference sequence). V gave up 4 bases and J gave up 10 bases, with 17 bases separating them. CDR3 nucleotides: TGTGCCAGCAGCCTACAGGGTGGGGAGGGAAAACTGTTTTTT. Its translation is CASSLQGGEGKLFF.

There are a few counts of this clone. The chain has TRBV4-1 and TRBJ2-3; 15 bases agree with TRBD2. Losses at the gene ends were 4 bases for V and 2 bases for J; bases not matched to a gene: 7. Germline CDR1 reads MGHRA; CDR2 reads YSYEKL. This CDR3 region has 18 residues. CDR3 in DNA: TGCGCCAGCAGCCGGGGACTAGCGGGAGGTCTTAACACAGATACGCAGTATTTT. It translates to CASSRGLAGGLNTDTQYF.

The V gene is TRBV4-3, the J gene TRBJ1-4; TRBD1 aligns across 11 bases. CDR1 is LGHNA and CDR2 is YSLEER in the germline V gene. V lost 4 bases to trimming and J lost 7 bases; unmatched junction nucleotides: 8. The CDR3 extends over 16 amino acids. The CDR3: CASSPGTGGGGEKLFF. The CDR3 nucleotides are TGCGCCAGCAGCCCCGGGACAGGGGGGGGCGGTGAAAAACTGTTTTTT.

The DNA for the CDR3 is TGTGCCAGCTCCCCAGGAGGGAGAAACACCGGGGAGCTGTTTTTT. Protein: CASSPGGRNTGELFF. The V call is TRBV18, the J call TRBJ2-2; D might be TRBD2 (6 bases). V was shortened by 6 bases and J by 2 bases, with 13 bases between the two germline ends. The CDR3 contains 15 residues. Germline assignment: CDR1 KGHSH and CDR2 LQKENI.

This chain joins TRBV4-2 and TRBJ2-1, with D tentatively TRBD2 (6 bases). V dropped 0 bases and J dropped 2 bases, with 11 bases sitting between them. The CDR3 loop spans 16 amino acids. Germline V CDR1 and CDR2: LGHNA, YNFKEQ. The DNA for the CDR3 is TGTGCCAGCAGCCAAGATGCCGCGGGAACCTACAATGAGCAGTTCTTC. As protein: CASSQDAAGTYNEQFF.

The rearrangement uses TRBV2 and TRBJ2-3; 9 nucleotides align to TRBD2. CDR3 length equals 14 residues. Germline-derived CDR1 and CDR2 are SNHLY and FYNNEI. Trimming at V came to 4 bases and at J to 1 base, leaving 0 bases not matched to a gene. CDR3 nucleotide sequence: TGTGCCAGCAGTGGGACTAGCGGCACAGATACGCAGTATTTT. This translates into CASSGTSGTDTQYF.

The V gene is TRBV4-2, the J gene TRBJ2-3, with D perhaps TRBD2 (5 bases). Trimming removed 0 bases at V and 1 base at J, with 17 bases between. The CDR3 contains 18 residues. Germline V CDR1 and CDR2: LGHNA, YNFKEQ. The CDR3 DNA is TGTGCCAGCAGCCAAGACCCTCTGGAGGCACCTCGCACAGATACGCAGTATTTT. Translating gives CASSQDPLEAPRTDTQYF.

V and J are TRBV7-3 and TRBJ2-7; 12 nucleotides agree with TRBD2. With V trimmed by 5 bases and J by 4 bases, 9 bases remained unmatched. CDR3 length: 16 amino acids. CDR1 and CDR2 from the germline V gene are SGHTA and FQGTGA. The CDR3 reads CASSVAGLAGLYEQYF. As DNA, the CDR3 is TGTGCCAGCAGCGTAGCCGGACTAGCGGGGCTATACGAGCAGTACTTC.